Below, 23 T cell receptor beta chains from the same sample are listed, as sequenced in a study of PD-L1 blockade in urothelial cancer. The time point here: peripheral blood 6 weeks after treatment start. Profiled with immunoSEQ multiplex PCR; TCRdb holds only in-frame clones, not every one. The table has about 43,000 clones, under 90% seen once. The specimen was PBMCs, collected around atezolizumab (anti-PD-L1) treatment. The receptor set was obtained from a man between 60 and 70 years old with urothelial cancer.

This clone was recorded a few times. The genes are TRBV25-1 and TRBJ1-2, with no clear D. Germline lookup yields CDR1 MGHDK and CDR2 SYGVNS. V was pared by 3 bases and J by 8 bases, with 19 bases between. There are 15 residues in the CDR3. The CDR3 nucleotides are TGTGCCAGCAGTGAGATATGGCAGAATATGGCAGGCTACACCTTC. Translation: CASSEIWQNMAGYTF.

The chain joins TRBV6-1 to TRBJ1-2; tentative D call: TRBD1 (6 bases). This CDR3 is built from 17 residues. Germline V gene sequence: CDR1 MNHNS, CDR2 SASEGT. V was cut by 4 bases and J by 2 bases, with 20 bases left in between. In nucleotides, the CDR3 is TGTGCCAGCAGTGGGGGGGGCCACCCGACGGACAACTATGGCTACACCTTC. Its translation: CASSGGGHPTDNYGYTF.

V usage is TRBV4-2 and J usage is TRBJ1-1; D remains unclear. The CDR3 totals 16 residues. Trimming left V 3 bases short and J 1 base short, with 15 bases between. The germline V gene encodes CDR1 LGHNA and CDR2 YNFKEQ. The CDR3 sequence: CASSQVAVGRNTEAFF. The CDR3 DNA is TGTGCCAGCAGCCAGGTGGCGGTTGGGAGGAACACTGAAGCTTTCTTT.

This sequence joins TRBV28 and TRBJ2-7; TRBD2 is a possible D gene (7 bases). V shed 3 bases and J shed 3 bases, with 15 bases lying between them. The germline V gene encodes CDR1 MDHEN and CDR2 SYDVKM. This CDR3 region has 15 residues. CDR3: CASSFGGGLSYEQYF. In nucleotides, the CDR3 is TGTGCCAGCAGTTTTGGCGGGGGCCTAAGCTACGAGCAGTACTTC.

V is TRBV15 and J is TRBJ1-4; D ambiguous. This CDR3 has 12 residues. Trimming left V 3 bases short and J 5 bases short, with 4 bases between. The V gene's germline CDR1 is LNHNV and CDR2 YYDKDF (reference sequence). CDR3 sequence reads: CATSSLNEKLFF. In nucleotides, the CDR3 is TGTGCCACCAGCAGTCTAAATGAAAAACTGTTTTTT.

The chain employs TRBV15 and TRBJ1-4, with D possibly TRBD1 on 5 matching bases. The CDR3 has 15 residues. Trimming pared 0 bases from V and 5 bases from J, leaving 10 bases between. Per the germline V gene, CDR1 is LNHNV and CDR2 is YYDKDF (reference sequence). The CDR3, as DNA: TGTGCCACCAGCAGAGATAGGAGGGGAAATGAAAAACTGTTTTTT. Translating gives CATSRDRRGNEKLFF.

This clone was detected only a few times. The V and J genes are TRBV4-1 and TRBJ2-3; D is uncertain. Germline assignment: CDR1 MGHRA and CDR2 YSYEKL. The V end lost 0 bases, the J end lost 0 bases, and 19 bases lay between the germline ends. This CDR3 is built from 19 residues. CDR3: CASSQDLIRRIASTDTQYF. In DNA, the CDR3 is TGCGCCAGCAGCCAAGATTTAATACGGCGAATAGCTAGCACAGATACGCAGTATTTT.

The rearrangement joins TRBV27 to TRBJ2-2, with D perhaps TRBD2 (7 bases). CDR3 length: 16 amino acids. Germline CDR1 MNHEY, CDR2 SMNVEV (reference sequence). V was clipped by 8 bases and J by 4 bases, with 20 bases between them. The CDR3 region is CASFNLLRGATGELFF. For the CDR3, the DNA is TGTGCCAGCTTTAACCTTCTCCGGGGGGCCACCGGGGAGCTGTTTTTT.

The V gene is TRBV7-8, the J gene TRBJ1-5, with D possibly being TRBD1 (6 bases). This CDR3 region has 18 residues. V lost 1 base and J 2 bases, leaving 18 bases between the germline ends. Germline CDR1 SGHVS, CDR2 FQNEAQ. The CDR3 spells CASSLGRRGAGGNQPQHF. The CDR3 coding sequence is TGTGCCAGCAGCTTAGGACGTCGGGGGGCGGGGGGCAATCAGCCCCAGCATTTT.

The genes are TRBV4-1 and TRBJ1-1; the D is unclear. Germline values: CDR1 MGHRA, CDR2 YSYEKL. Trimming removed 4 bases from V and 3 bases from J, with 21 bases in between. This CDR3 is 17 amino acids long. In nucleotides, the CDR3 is TGCGCCAGCAGCCGCCTCGGTATCGGGGTGGTTGACACTGAAGCTTTCTTT. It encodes CASSRLGIGVVDTEAFF.

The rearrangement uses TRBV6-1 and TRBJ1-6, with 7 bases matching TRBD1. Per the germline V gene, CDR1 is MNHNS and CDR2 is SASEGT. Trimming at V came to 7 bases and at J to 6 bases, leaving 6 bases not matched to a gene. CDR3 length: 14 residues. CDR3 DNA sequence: TGTGCCAGCACAGCAGGGGGAGGTAATTCACCCCTCCACTTT. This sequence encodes CASTAGGGNSPLHF.

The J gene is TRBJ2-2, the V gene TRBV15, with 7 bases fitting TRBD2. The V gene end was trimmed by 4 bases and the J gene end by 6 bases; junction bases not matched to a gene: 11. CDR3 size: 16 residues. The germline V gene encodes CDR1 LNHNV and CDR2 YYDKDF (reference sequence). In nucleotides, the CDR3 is TGTGCCACCAGCATAACACCGGGGGGTCGGGCCGGGGAGCTGTTTTTT. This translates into CATSITPGGRAGELFF.

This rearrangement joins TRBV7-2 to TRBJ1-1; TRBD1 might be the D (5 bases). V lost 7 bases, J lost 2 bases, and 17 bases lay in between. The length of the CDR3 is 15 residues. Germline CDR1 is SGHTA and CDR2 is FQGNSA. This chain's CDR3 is CASTIMGRGNTEAFF. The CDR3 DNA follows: TGTGCCAGCACCATAATGGGTAGGGGAAACACTGAAGCTTTCTTT.

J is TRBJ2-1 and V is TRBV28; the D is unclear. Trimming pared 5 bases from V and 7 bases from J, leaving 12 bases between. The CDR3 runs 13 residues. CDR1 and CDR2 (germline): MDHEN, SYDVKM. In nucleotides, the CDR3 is TGTGCCAGCAGTGTCCCGAGTAGAAATGAGCAGTTCTTC. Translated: CASSVPSRNEQFF.

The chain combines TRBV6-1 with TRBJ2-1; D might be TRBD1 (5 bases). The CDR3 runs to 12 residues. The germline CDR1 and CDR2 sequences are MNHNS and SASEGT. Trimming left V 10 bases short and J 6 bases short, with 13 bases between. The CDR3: CATNLRVNEQFF. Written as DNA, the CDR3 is TGTGCCACCAACCTCAGGGTCAATGAGCAGTTCTTC.

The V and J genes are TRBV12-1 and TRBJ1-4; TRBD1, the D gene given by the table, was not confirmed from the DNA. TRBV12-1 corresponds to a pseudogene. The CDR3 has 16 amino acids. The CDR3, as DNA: TGTGCCAGCAGCTTGCGGGACAGGGAGGGGAATGAAAAACTGTTTTTT. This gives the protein CASSLRDREGNEKLFF.

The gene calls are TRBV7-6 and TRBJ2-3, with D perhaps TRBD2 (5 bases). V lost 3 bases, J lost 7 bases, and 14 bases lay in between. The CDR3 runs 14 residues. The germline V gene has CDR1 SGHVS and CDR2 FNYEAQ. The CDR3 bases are TGTGCCAGCAGCTTTGGCGGAATAGCGCATACGCAGTATTTT. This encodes CASSFGGIAHTQYF.

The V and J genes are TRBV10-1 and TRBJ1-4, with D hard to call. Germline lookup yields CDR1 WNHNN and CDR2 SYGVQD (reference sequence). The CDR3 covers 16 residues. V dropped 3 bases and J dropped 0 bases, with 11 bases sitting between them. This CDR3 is CASSDRVTATNEKLFF. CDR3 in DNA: TGCGCCAGCAGTGACCGCGTCACTGCAACTAATGAAAAACTGTTTTTT.

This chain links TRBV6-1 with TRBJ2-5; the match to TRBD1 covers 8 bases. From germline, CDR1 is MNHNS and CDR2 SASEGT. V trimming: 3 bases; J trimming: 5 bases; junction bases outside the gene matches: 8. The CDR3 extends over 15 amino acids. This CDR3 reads CASSENRGFRETQYF. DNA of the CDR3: TGTGCCAGCAGTGAGAACAGGGGGTTTAGGGAGACCCAGTACTTC.

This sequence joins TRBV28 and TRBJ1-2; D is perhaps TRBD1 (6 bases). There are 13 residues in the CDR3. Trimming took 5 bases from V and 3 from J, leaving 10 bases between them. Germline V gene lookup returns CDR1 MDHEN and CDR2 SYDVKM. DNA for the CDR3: TGTGCCAGCAGTGAGGGGGTCGACTATGGCTACACCTTC. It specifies CASSEGVDYGYTF.

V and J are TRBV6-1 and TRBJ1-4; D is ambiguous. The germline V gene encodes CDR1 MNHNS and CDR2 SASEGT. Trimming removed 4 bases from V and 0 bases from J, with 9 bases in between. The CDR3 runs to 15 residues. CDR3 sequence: CASSAYIATNEKLFF. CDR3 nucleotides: TGTGCCAGCAGTGCGTACATCGCAACTAATGAAAAACTGTTTTTT.

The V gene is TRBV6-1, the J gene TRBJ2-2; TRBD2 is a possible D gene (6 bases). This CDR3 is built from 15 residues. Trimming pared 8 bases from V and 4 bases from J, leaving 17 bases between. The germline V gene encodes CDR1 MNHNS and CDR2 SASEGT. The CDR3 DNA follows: TGTGCCAGCTTAACCCGCCTACTAGCCACCGGGGAGCTGTTTTTT. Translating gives CASLTRLLATGELFF.

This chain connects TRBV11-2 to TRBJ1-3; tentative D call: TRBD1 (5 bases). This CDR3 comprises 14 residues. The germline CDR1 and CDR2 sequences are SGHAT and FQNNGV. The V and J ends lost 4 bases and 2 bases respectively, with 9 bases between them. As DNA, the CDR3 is TGTGCCAGCAGCTCATCCAGGGCTGGAAACACCATATATTTT. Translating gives CASSSSRAGNTIYF.